These 3 T cell receptor beta chains were sequenced from one sample in a study of blood T cell repertoires in COVID-19. This table comes from immunoSEQ multiplex PCR, and its TCRdb copy is limited to in-frame clones, with some not included. The table has roughly 230,000 clones, around 82% seen once. Sequenced material: PBMCs or T cells enriched from blood (not recorded which). These receptors were collected from a man aged 50 to 60 who had recovered from COVID-19.

The rearrangement joins TRBV13 to TRBJ1-1; D is ambiguous. Germline V gives CDR1 PRHDT, CDR2 FYEKMQ (reference sequence). The V gene lost 4 bases and the J gene lost 8 bases, with 17 bases spanning the gap. The CDR3 spans 14 residues. The CDR3 region has the DNA TGTGCCAGCAGCTCCAACCTATACCGAGGGGAAGCTTTCTTT. Protein sequence: CASSSNLYRGEAFF.

The V call is TRBV11-2, the J call TRBJ2-2; 9 nucleotides match TRBD1. The CDR3 loop spans 14 amino acids. In germline, CDR1 is SGHAT, CDR2 FQNNGV. J lost 4 bases, V lost 8 bases, and 5 bases had no gene match. In nucleotides, the CDR3 is TGTGCCAGCCGACCGACAGGGGGCACCGGGGAGCTGTTTTTT. Amino acids: CASRPTGGTGELFF.

This sequence joins TRBV6-5 and TRBJ1-1; TRBD1 aligns across 7 bases. CDR1 is MNHEY and CDR2 is SVGAGI in the germline V gene. J gave up 6 bases and V 6 bases, and 7 bases lay outside the gene matches. The CDR3 extends over 13 amino acids. DNA of the CDR3: TGTGCCAGCAGCGAGAACAGGGGCGCTGAAGCTTTCTTT. It yields the protein CASSENRGAEAFF.